The next 2 T cell receptor beta chains were all read from a single sample in a study of blood T cells in healthy people across ages. Primed by a sample-barcoded 5' primer and a J-beta primer mix, a second PCR proceeded for 7 to 11 cycles. TCRdb itself ran the 5' RACE reads through MiXCR, one entry per CDR3 protein. The repertoire has hundreds of thousands of distinct CDR3 sequences, around 50% of them found once; the top ten carry around 23%. Material: blood. Receptors were obtained from an elderly man in good health.

This chain uses TRBV30 with TRBJ1-2; D remains ambiguous. The CDR3 totals 15 residues. V lost 0 bases, J lost 4 bases, and 15 bases lay in between. CDR1 is GTSNPN, CDR2 SVGIG, per germline (reference sequence). The chain's CDR3 is CAWSVLRGSAYGYTF. For the CDR3, the DNA is TGTGCCTGGAGTGTGCTACGAGGGTCGGCCTATGGCTACACCTTC.

Regarding this clonotype: One end of the junction does not line up with germline, which may come from a read error. The J gene is TRBJ2-7, the V gene TRBV27; the match to TRBD1 covers 11 bases. This CDR3 is built from 16 residues. Germline loops: CDR1 MNHEY, CDR2 SMNVEV (reference sequence). This chain's CDR3 is CAGSLSWTGGFNEQYF. The CDR3 DNA reads TGTGCCGGCAGTTTATCGTGGACAGGGGGCTTCAACGAGCAGTACTTC.